A single sample is the source of the 24 T cell receptor beta chains below, sequenced in a study of shared clonotypes between healthy human individuals. The repertoire was sequenced with immunoSEQ multiplex PCR; TCRdb's copy has only in-frame clones and lacks some. The sample contains roughly 2.4 million clones, approximately 94% of which appear only once. Sequencing was done on a sample of naive CD4+ T cells sorted from blood. The subset denotes: CD45RA+ positively selected. The receptors here all came from a man aged 18 to 35 in good health.

To note about this clone: The sample contains more than one DNA sequence encoding this CDR3. The chain combines TRBV5-1 with TRBJ2-7, with D perhaps assigned TRBD1 or TRBD2 (5 bases each). Germline V gene lookup returns CDR1 SGHRS and CDR2 YFSETQ. The CDR3 contains 13 residues. The V gene lost 0 bases and the J gene lost 2 bases, with 6 bases spanning the gap. The CDR3 protein is CASSLGGTYEQYF. DNA of the CDR3: TGCGCCAGCAGCTTGGGGGGGACCTACGAGCAGTACTTC. Using reference TRBV5-1 and TRBJ2-7 for the parts outside the CDR3, the full variable domain is KAGVTQTPRYLIKTRGQQVTLSCSPISGHRSVSWYQQTPGQGLQFLFEYFSETQRNKGNFPGRFSGRQFSNSRSEMNVSTLELGDSALYLCASSLGGTYEQYFGPGTRLTVT.

The rearrangement joins TRBV5-1 to TRBJ1-1, with 10 bases lining up with TRBD1. This CDR3 contains 14 residues. Looked up from germline, CDR1 is SGHRS and CDR2 is YFSETQ. V dropped 0 bases and J dropped 12; count of bases not matched to a gene: 8. The CDR3 sequence is CASSLELGQGRTFF. Written as DNA, the CDR3 is TGCGCCAGCAGCTTGGAGTTGGGACAGGGGAGAACTTTCTTT.

The chain couples TRBV5-1 to TRBJ2-7, with TRBD2 matching over 13 bases. J gave up 7 bases and V 4 bases, and 5 bases lay outside the gene matches. The CDR3 is made up of 14 amino acids. Germline V gene data show CDR1 as SGHRS and CDR2 as YFSETQ. The CDR3 bases are TGCGCCAGCAGCCCACTAGCGGGAGGGCGAGAGCAGTACTTC. This codes for CASSPLAGGREQYF.

The V gene is TRBV27, the J gene TRBJ2-2, with D unresolved. Germline CDR1 is MNHEY and CDR2 is SMNVEV (reference sequence). CDR3 length equals 12 residues. With 4 bases removed from V and 7 bases from J, the gap between germline ends came to 7 bases. The CDR3 DNA sequence: TGTGCCAGCAGTTCCCAATTCGGGGAGCTGTTTTTT. This encodes CASSSQFGELFF.

The chain combines TRBV18 with TRBJ2-1; D uncertain. Trimming stripped 0 bases from V and 10 bases from J, with 10 bases between. This CDR3 contains 13 residues. Germline V CDR1 and CDR2: KGHSH, LQKENI. The CDR3 sequence is CASSPPRPEEQFF. CDR3 nucleotides: TGTGCCAGCTCACCACCGAGACCCGAGGAGCAGTTCTTC. The full variable domain, its missing parts supplied by reference TRBV18 and TRBJ2-1, is NAGVMQNPRHLVRRRGQEARLRCSPMKGHSHVYWYRQLPEEGLKFMVYLQKENIIDESGMPKERFSAEFPKEGPSILRIQQVVRGDSAAYFCASSPPRPEEQFFGPGTRLTVL.

The V call is TRBV19, the J call TRBJ2-7; maybe TRBD1 (6 bases). The CDR3 is 15 residues long. Germline V gene sequence: CDR1 LNHDA, CDR2 SQIVND (reference sequence). V dropped 4 bases and J dropped 3 bases, with 16 bases sitting between them. The CDR3 spells CASSTKTRGVYEQYF. In DNA form, the CDR3 reads TGTGCCAGTAGTACAAAAACCAGGGGAGTCTACGAGCAGTACTTC.

V usage is TRBV5-6 and J usage is TRBJ1-5, with 12 bases matching TRBD1. The V and J ends lost 1 base and 0 bases, in that order; junction bases with no gene match: 2. Germline V gene data show CDR1 as SGHDT and CDR2 as YYEEEE. CDR3 size: 17 residues. CDR3 amino acids: CASSLQGQGASNQPQHF. CDR3 DNA: TGTGCCAGCAGCTTGCAGGGACAGGGGGCTAGCAATCAGCCCCAGCATTTT. Using reference TRBV5-6 and TRBJ1-5 for the parts outside the CDR3, the full variable domain is DAGVTQSPTHLIKTRGQQVTLRCSPKSGHDTVSWYQQALGQGPQFIFQYYEEEERQRGNFPDRFSGHQFPNYSSELNVNALLLGDSALYLCASSLQGQGASNQPQHFGDGTRLSIL.

The chain recombines TRBV5-4 with TRBJ2-3; the match to TRBD1 covers 7 bases. The V and J ends lost 4 bases and 1 base, in that order; junction bases with no gene match: 9. The CDR3 is made up of 16 amino acids. Germline assignment: CDR1 SGHNT and CDR2 YYREEE (reference sequence). The CDR3 here is CASSPGTGAGTDTQYF. The CDR3 nucleotides read TGTGCCAGCAGCCCAGGTACAGGGGCGGGCACAGATACGCAGTATTTT.

This chain uses TRBV10-2 with TRBJ1-6, with D hard to call. CDR3 length: 13 amino acids. V lost 6 bases and J lost 7, with 10 bases in between. Germline V gives CDR1 WSHSY, CDR2 SAAADI. The CDR3 here is CASSGQANSPLHF. CDR3 DNA: TGCGCCAGCAGCGGGCAGGCAAATTCACCCCTCCACTTT.

The rearrangement joins TRBV25-1 to TRBJ1-5; TRBD1 agrees at 7 bases. CDR3 size: 14 residues. V was clipped by 3 bases and J by 4 bases; unmatched bases: 3. Germline V lookup: CDR1 MGHDK, CDR2 SYGVNS. CDR3 DNA sequence: TGTGCCAGCAGTGACAACAGGGGTAATCAGCCCCAGCATTTT. It translates to CASSDNRGNQPQHF.

The chain has TRBV5-4 and TRBJ1-2; 7 positions agree with TRBD1. Per the germline V gene, CDR1 is SGHNT and CDR2 is YYREEE (reference sequence). V was pared by 4 bases and J by 8 bases, with 11 bases of the junction left unmatched. The CDR3 is made up of 14 amino acids. CDR3 sequence reads: CASSVGAQGSGYTF. As DNA, the CDR3 is TGTGCCAGCAGCGTTGGGGCACAGGGGAGCGGCTACACCTTC.

The gene calls are TRBV2 and TRBJ2-5, with TRBD1 matching over 9 bases. Germline V lookup: CDR1 SNHLY, CDR2 FYNNEI. The CDR3 is made up of 13 amino acids. The trim removed 8 bases at V and 7 bases at J, leaving 8 bases unmatched. In DNA form, the CDR3 reads TGTGCCAGCGGAGGACAGGGGACAGGGACCCAGTACTTC. It encodes CASGGQGTGTQYF.

The chain has TRBV19 and TRBJ1-5; perhaps TRBD1 as D (6 bases). This CDR3 contains 14 residues. V was pared by 6 bases and J by 3 bases, with 12 bases between. In germline, CDR1 is LNHDA, CDR2 SQIVND (reference sequence). Here the CDR3 DNA reads TGTGCCAGTAGGGCCGGGACAAACAATCAGCCCCAGCATTTT. It translates to CASRAGTNNQPQHF.

On this clone itself: At the DNA level, this CDR3 is encoded by other sequences in the same sample as well. The chain is built from TRBV19 and TRBJ2-2, with D unresolved. The CDR3 extends over 14 amino acids. V shed 3 bases and J shed 2 bases, with 7 bases lying between them. The germline gives CDR1 LNHDA, CDR2 SQIVND (reference sequence). CDR3 coding DNA: TGTGCCAGTAGTATTGGACCTAACACCGGGGAGCTGTTTTTT. Translated, it gives CASSIGPNTGELFF.

The CDR3 reads CASSPEGFDNQPQHF. DNA of the CDR3: TGTGCCAGCTCACCAGAGGGGTTTGACAATCAGCCCCAGCATTTT. This sequence joins TRBV18 and TRBJ1-5; perhaps TRBD1 as D (5 bases). The CDR3 has 15 residues. CDR1 is KGHSH and CDR2 is LQKENI in the germline V gene. V lost 2 bases to trimming and J lost 3 bases, with 11 bases between them.

V usage is TRBV7-2 and J usage is TRBJ2-5; the match to TRBD2 covers 7 bases. Looked up from germline, CDR1 is SGHTA and CDR2 is FQGNSA. The CDR3 covers 16 residues. V was clipped by 5 bases and J by 1 base; unmatched bases: 10. The CDR3 spells CASSRFVGRAQETQYF. CDR3 DNA sequence: TGTGCCAGCAGCCGTTTTGTGGGGAGGGCCCAAGAGACCCAGTACTTC.

This chain uses TRBV7-6 with TRBJ2-5; 8 bases agree with TRBD1. The germline V gene has CDR1 SGHVS and CDR2 FNYEAQ. J gave up 4 bases and V 4 bases, and 8 bases lay outside the gene matches. The CDR3 length is 15 residues. The CDR3 DNA reads TGTGCCAGCAGCTCGGGACAGGTATCGAGAGAGACCCAGTACTTC. This translates into CASSSGQVSRETQYF.

A single count supports this clone. The chain has TRBV9 and TRBJ2-2; no firm D call. With 2 bases removed from V and 5 bases from J, the gap between germline ends came to 7 bases. Germline CDR1 reads SGDLS; CDR2 reads YYNGEE. This CDR3 is built from 13 residues. CDR3 bases: TGTGCCAGCAGCGTGTGGGTGACCGGGGAGCTGTTTTTT. Translating gives CASSVWVTGELFF.

This chain links TRBV11-3 with TRBJ2-7, with unresolved D. V dropped 1 base and J dropped 5 bases, with 12 bases sitting between them. This CDR3 is 14 amino acids long. Germline-derived CDR1 and CDR2 are SGHNT and YENEEA. The CDR3 nucleotides are TGTGCCAGCAGCTTAGTGGGGTCCCAGGACGAGCAGTACTTC. Amino acid sequence: CASSLVGSQDEQYF.

As for this clone: Within the sample, other DNA sequences also encode this same CDR3. V and J are TRBV7-9 and TRBJ1-2; 7 nucleotides agree with TRBD1. The CDR3 covers 15 residues. Germline lookup yields CDR1 SEHNR and CDR2 FQNEAQ (reference sequence). The ends lost 1 base at V and 1 base at J; junction bases unmatched: 3. The CDR3 loop is CASSLGTGGNYGYTF. CDR3 bases: TGTGCCAGCAGCTTAGGGACAGGAGGTAACTATGGCTACACCTTC.

The rearrangement joins TRBV27 to TRBJ2-7; 13 positions agree with TRBD2. The junction had 8 bases not matched to a gene; V was cut back by 5 bases and J by 4 bases. The germline V gene encodes CDR1 MNHEY and CDR2 SMNVEV (reference sequence). CDR3 size: 16 residues. The CDR3 spells CASSQPRTSGSYEQYF. Written as DNA, the CDR3 is TGTGCCAGCAGTCAACCTCGGACTAGCGGGAGTTACGAGCAGTACTTC.

The V call is TRBV7-2, the J call TRBJ2-3; no reliable D call. Germline lookup yields CDR1 SGHTA and CDR2 FQGNSA. The ends were cut back, 2 bases at V and 2 bases at J, with 8 bases in the middle. The CDR3 is 14 residues long. CDR3 residues: CASSLQRSTDTQYF. In nucleotides, the CDR3 is TGTGCCAGCAGCTTACAGAGATCCACAGATACGCAGTATTTT.

The V gene is TRBV5-4, the J gene TRBJ2-7; 9 nucleotides line up with TRBD2. CDR3 length equals 14 residues. After removal of 2 bases from V and 3 bases from J, the junction contained 3 bases not matched to a gene. Germline CDR1 and CDR2: SGHNT and YYREEE (reference sequence). In DNA form, the CDR3 reads TGTGCCAGCAGCTTAGCGGGAGGTTTCTACGAGCAGTACTTC. Its protein product is CASSLAGGFYEQYF.

CDR3 DNA sequence: TGTGCCAGCAGCTCTGCGACAGGGGCCATACATGGCTACACCTTC. Its protein is CASSSATGAIHGYTF. The chain couples TRBV6-5 to TRBJ1-2; the match to TRBD1 covers 8 bases. The CDR3 covers 15 residues. Germline CDR1 is MNHEY and CDR2 is SVGAGI. V was pared by 6 bases and J by 6 bases, with 12 bases of the junction left unmatched.